This is a list of T cell receptor beta chains from one sample in a study of cytomegalovirus exposure and HLA in healthy donors. Profiled with immunoSEQ multiplex PCR; TCRdb holds only in-frame clones, not every one. This table has more than 45,000 clones, about 80% appearing once. The sequenced material came from PBMCs. Receptor source: a man aged 50-60 years in good health and CMV-seronegative. Both conserved end residues are part of each CDR3. Each record gives: J gene, V gene, D gene, clone size, CDR3 DNA, CDR3 protein. The D gene is left open where the match is weak. Some rows mark clone size as missing; the rest say once, few, many or name a class of expanded clone.

j_gene: TRBJ1-3; v_gene: TRBV7-9; d_gene: TRBD1; abundance: .; CDR3nt: TGTGCCAGCAGCCAATCGCGACAGGGGGCGGAGTACACCATATATTTT; CDR3aa: CASSQSRQGAEYTIYF
j_gene: TRBJ2-7; v_gene: TRBV15; d_gene: .; abundance: few; CDR3nt: TGTGCCACCAGTAATGGACAGTTAGGCTACGAGCAGTACTTC; CDR3aa: CATSNGQLGYEQYF
j_gene: TRBJ2-7; v_gene: TRBV5-4; d_gene: .; abundance: .; CDR3nt: TGTGCCAGCAGCTTGGGGGTGGGGGCTGCGGACGAGCAGTACTTC; CDR3aa: CASSLGVGAADEQYF
j_gene: TRBJ1-1; v_gene: TRBV7-2; d_gene: .; abundance: few; CDR3nt: TGTGCCAGCAGCCAACGGGGAGTAGGAGGCATGAACACTGAAGCTTTCTTT; CDR3aa: CASSQRGVGGMNTEAFF
j_gene: TRBJ1-3; v_gene: TRBV9; d_gene: .; abundance: .; CDR3nt: TGTGCCAGCAGCGCCCCTGTGGGGCCCTTTGGAAACACCATATATTTT; CDR3aa: CASSAPVGPFGNTIYF
j_gene: TRBJ2-7; v_gene: TRBV29-1; d_gene: .; abundance: once; CDR3nt: TGCAGCGTTGCGCTGGGTAGCAGGGGTTCCTACGAGCAGTACTTC; CDR3aa: CSVALGSRGSYEQYF
j_gene: TRBJ1-1; v_gene: TRBV30; d_gene: .; abundance: .; CDR3nt: TGTGCCTGGAGTGTACTAAGGGGTTTTGGGGCTGAAGCTTTCTTT; CDR3aa: CAWSVLRGFGAEAFF
j_gene: TRBJ2-1; v_gene: TRBV9; d_gene: TRBD1; abundance: .; CDR3nt: TGTGCCAGCAGCTTAGGGACAGGGGAAATCCAGTTCTTC; CDR3aa: CASSLGTGEIQFF
j_gene: TRBJ2-5; v_gene: TRBV10-3; d_gene: .; abundance: .; CDR3nt: TGTGCCATCAAGACAGCGCAAGAGACCCAGTACTTC; CDR3aa: CAIKTAQETQYF
j_gene: TRBJ1-4; v_gene: TRBV11-2; d_gene: TRBD1; abundance: .; CDR3nt: TGTGCCAGCACAGGACAGGGGAGCTGGGAAAAACTGTTTTTT; CDR3aa: CASTGQGSWEKLFF
j_gene: TRBJ2-1; v_gene: TRBV6-1; d_gene: .; abundance: .; CDR3nt: TGTGCCAGCAGTGCAACTTCTAAGACAGACAGTGAGCAGTTCTTC; CDR3aa: CASSATSKTDSEQFF
j_gene: TRBJ1-1; v_gene: TRBV7-9; d_gene: .; abundance: .; CDR3nt: TGTGCCAGCAGCCCGTCGACTGGGGCGAACACTGAAGCTTTCTTT; CDR3aa: CASSPSTGANTEAFF
j_gene: TRBJ2-5; v_gene: TRBV6-5; d_gene: .; abundance: .; CDR3nt: TGTGCCAGCAGTTACGTTGGGGGCTGGGAGACCCAGTACTTC; CDR3aa: CASSYVGGWETQYF
j_gene: TRBJ2-7; v_gene: TRBV5-1; d_gene: TRBD1; abundance: once; CDR3nt: TGCGCCAGCAGCGATGGACAGGGGATGTCCTACGAGCAGTACTTC; CDR3aa: CASSDGQGMSYEQYF
j_gene: TRBJ1-2; v_gene: TRBV6-5; d_gene: TRBD1; abundance: once; CDR3nt: TGTGCCAGCAGGGGACAGGGTAACTATGGCTACACCTTC; CDR3aa: CASRGQGNYGYTF
j_gene: TRBJ2-7; v_gene: TRBV6-5; d_gene: TRBD1; abundance: .; CDR3nt: TGTGCCAGCAGTTGGGGGACAGGACGACGCTCCTACGAGCAGTACTTC; CDR3aa: CASSWGTGRRSYEQYF
j_gene: TRBJ2-1; v_gene: TRBV28; d_gene: TRBD1; abundance: .; CDR3nt: TGTGCCAGCAGTTTAGGCCAATGGACAGGGGGCAATGAGCAGTTCTTC; CDR3aa: CASSLGQWTGGNEQFF
j_gene: TRBJ1-5; v_gene: TRBV6-5; d_gene: TRBD1; abundance: .; CDR3nt: TGTGCCAGCAGTGGCCTTGGGACAGGGAATCAGCCCCAGCATTTT; CDR3aa: CASSGLGTGNQPQHF
j_gene: TRBJ1-2; v_gene: TRBV12-5; d_gene: TRBD1; abundance: .; CDR3nt: TGTGCTAGTGGTTTGGAAGGGACAGGGGGCAAGTTGGGGGGCTACACCTTC; CDR3aa: CASGLEGTGGKLGGYTF
j_gene: TRBJ2-5; v_gene: TRBV6-6; d_gene: TRBD2; abundance: .; CDR3nt: TGTGCCAGCAGTTACTCCCGGGGGGGCGGGGAGACCCAGTACTTC; CDR3aa: CASSYSRGGGETQYF
j_gene: TRBJ1-6; v_gene: TRBV4-3; d_gene: .; abundance: .; CDR3nt: TGCGCCAGCAGCCGAGGACAGTATAATTCACCCCTCCACTTT; CDR3aa: CASSRGQYNSPLHF
j_gene: TRBJ2-7; v_gene: TRBV7-6; d_gene: TRBD2; abundance: .; CDR3nt: TGTGCCAGCAGCTTAGCCGCGGGGGGGCCCAGTTACGAGCAGTACTTC; CDR3aa: CASSLAAGGPSYEQYF
j_gene: TRBJ2-3; v_gene: TRBV27; d_gene: TRBD1; abundance: .; CDR3nt: TGTGCCAGCCTACCGCGGACAGGGGGAACCACAGATACGCAGTATTTT; CDR3aa: CASLPRTGGTTDTQYF
j_gene: TRBJ1-1; v_gene: TRBV6-5; d_gene: .; abundance: .; CDR3nt: TGTGCCAGCACTAACGCGGGGGGCGCTGAAGCTTTCTTT; CDR3aa: CASTNAGGAEAFF
j_gene: TRBJ2-1; v_gene: TRBV2; d_gene: TRBD2; abundance: .; CDR3nt: TGTGCCAGCAGTACCCAAGGACTAGCGGGCTACTACAATGAGCAGTTCTTC; CDR3aa: CASSTQGLAGYYNEQFF
j_gene: TRBJ2-6; v_gene: TRBV27; d_gene: .; abundance: once; CDR3nt: TGTGCCAGCAGTCGACCCTCAGGGTTTGGGGCCAACGTCCTGACTTTC; CDR3aa: CASSRPSGFGANVLTF
j_gene: TRBJ2-4; v_gene: TRBV7-2; d_gene: .; abundance: .; CDR3nt: TGTGCCAGCAGCCCGCAGGGCCCACCCCAAAACATTCAGTACTTC; CDR3aa: CASSPQGPPQNIQYF
j_gene: TRBJ1-6; v_gene: TRBV27; d_gene: TRBD1; abundance: .; CDR3nt: TGTGCCAGCACCCCCGCAGGGGGAAAGGGGTCACCCCTCCACTTT; CDR3aa: CASTPAGGKGSPLHF
j_gene: TRBJ2-3; v_gene: TRBV27; d_gene: TRBD2; abundance: .; CDR3nt: TGTGCCAGCAGTTTAGGTAGCGGGGGGGCCCCAGATACGCAGTATTTT; CDR3aa: CASSLGSGGAPDTQYF
j_gene: TRBJ2-1; v_gene: TRBV9; d_gene: .; abundance: .; CDR3nt: TGTGCCAGCAGCGTAGCGAATCAGAATGAGCAGTTCTTC; CDR3aa: CASSVANQNEQFF
j_gene: TRBJ1-2; v_gene: TRBV6-6; d_gene: TRBD1; abundance: .; CDR3nt: TGTGCCAGCAGTTACTCGACCACAGGGGGCGATGGCTACACCTTC; CDR3aa: CASSYSTTGGDGYTF